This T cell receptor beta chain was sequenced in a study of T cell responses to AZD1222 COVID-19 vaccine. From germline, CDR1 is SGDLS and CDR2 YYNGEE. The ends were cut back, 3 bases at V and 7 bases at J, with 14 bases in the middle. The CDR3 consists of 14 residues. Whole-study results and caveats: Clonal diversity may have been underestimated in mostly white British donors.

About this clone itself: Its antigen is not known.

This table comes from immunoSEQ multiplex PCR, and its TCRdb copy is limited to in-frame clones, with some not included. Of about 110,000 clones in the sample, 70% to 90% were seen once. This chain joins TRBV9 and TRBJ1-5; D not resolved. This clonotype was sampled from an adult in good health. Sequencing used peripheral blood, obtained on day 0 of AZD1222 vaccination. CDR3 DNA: TGTGCCAGCAGCGAGGGCCAGATGGGGCAGCCCCAGCATTTT. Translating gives CASSEGQMGQPQHF.